This TCR beta chain was identified in a study of T cells in Graves' hyperthyroidism and ophthalmopathy. Study-wide findings and caveats: Clonotypes that were expanded in thyroid above 0.001 mostly appeared in blood too. A model of 13 V-J features distinguished ophthalmopathy from stable hyperthyroidism.

Regions amplified from RNA transcripts were the TCR beta CDR3 regions. During a first-round RT-PCR of the TCR CDR3, the HTBI primer set was used. MiXCR, run by TCRdb on the multiplex PCR reads, gives a single entry per CDR3 protein. The table includes 650,000 to 800,000 distinct CDR3 sequences, less than 45% detected once. As regards this clonotype: Its antigen is unidentified.

Criteria for exclusion of patients were uncontrolled infection, other autoimmune disease, pregnancy or lactation. Clinical symptoms, serum thyroxine and TRAb, thyroid ultrasound and orbital computed tomography were used for the diagnoses. V was trimmed by 8 bases and J by 0 bases, leaving 4 bases between them. The CDR3 extends over 11 amino acids. CDR1 SQVTM and CDR2 ANQGSEA come from the germline V gene. Sequencing was done on a sample of peripheral blood or thyroid tissue (not recorded which). This TCR derives from an adult man with Graves' disease, either hyperthyroidism or ophthalmopathy (not recorded which). This chain uses TRBV29-1 with TRBJ2-2, with no clear D. The CDR3 loop is CSPSNTGELFF. CDR3 coding DNA: TGCAGCCCTTCGAACACCGGGGAGCTGTTTTTT.